This T cell receptor beta chain was profiled in a study of cytomegalovirus exposure and HLA in healthy donors. There were likely unrecorded immune exposures, though donors were nominally healthy when sampled. The PCR was carried out with 60 Vbeta primers and 13 Jbeta primers. Libraries were prepared by immunoSEQ multiplex PCR; TCRdb keeps only in-frame clonotypes and omits some of them. The data contain more than 100,000 clones, under 70% of them singletons. Per germline, CDR1 DFQATT and CDR2 SNEGSKA (reference sequence). V was pared by 5 bases and J by 4 bases, with 9 bases between. CDR3 length: 11 amino acids.

This TCR was sampled from a man between 18 and 35 years old in good health and CMV-seronegative. Input material: PBMCs. This rearrangement joins TRBV20-1 to TRBJ2-7, with D unresolved. The CDR3, as DNA: TGCAGTGCTCCTGACAATTACGAGCAGTACTTC. Protein sequence: CSAPDNYEQYF.